This T cell receptor beta chain is from a study of blood T cells in healthy people across ages. Study background: The capture of about one barcoded beta molecule per two T cells was achieved by template switching. The study's findings and limits: Higher diversity, along with more naive CD4+ cells, distinguished long-lived donors from aged donors.

With a J-beta primer mix and a sample-barcoded 5' primer, a second PCR ran about 6 to 11 cycles. The template-switch adaptor was a 5' adaptor with 12 random nucleotides. It tagged each cDNA molecule. Paired-end reads containing CDR3 totaled no fewer than 3 million for each sample. TCRdb independently ran MiXCR on the 5' RACE reads; one entry per CDR3 protein. The sample holds 600,000 or so distinct CDR3 sequences, about 21% seen once. CDR3 length: 12 amino acids. Per germline, CDR1 LNHNV and CDR2 YYDKDF (reference sequence). Deletions cut 4 bases from V and 8 bases from J, with 8 bases between. This clonotype was counted ten times or more. Its specificity is unknown.

Material for sequencing was blood. The genes are TRBV15 and TRBJ1-4; D not resolved. This sequence was found in a man in his sixties or seventies in good health. This CDR3 reads CATSKRIEKLFF. The CDR3 coding sequence is TGTGCCACCAGCAAAAGGATCGAAAAACTGTTTTTT.